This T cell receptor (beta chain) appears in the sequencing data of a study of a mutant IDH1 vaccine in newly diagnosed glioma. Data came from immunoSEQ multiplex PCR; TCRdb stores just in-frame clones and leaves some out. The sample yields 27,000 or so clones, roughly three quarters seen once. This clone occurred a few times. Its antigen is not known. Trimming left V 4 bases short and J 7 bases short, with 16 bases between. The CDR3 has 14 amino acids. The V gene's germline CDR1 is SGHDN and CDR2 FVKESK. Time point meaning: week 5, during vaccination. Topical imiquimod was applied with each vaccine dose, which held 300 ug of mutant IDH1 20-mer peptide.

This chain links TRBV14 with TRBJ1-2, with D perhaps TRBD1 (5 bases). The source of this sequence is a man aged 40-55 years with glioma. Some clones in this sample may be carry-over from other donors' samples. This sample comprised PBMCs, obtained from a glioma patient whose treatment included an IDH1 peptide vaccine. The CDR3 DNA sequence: TGTGCCAGCAGCCTTGTGGACACCACCCCTGGCTACACCTTC. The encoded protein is CASSLVDTTPGYTF.